This is a list of T cell receptor beta chains from one sample in a study of blood T cell repertoires in COVID-19. This table comes from immunoSEQ multiplex PCR, and its TCRdb copy is limited to in-frame clones, with some not included. The table has hundreds of thousands of clones, 80% to 90% seen once. Material: peripheral blood. The origin of the receptors is a woman in her twenties or thirties with active or convalescent COVID-19. The CDR3 runs from the conserved cysteine through the conserved F or W. A D gene is named only where the DNA matches it firmly. Clone size appears in some rows only: once, few, many, or a class for an expanded clone.

>TRBV19|NA|TRBD1|TRBJ2-7|17
CASSIESPTGRIYEQYF
TGTGCCAGTAGTATAGAATCCCCGACAGGGCGAATCTACGAGCAGTACTTC
>TRBV11-2|NA|TRBD2|TRBJ2-1|15
CASSLSAGGFDEQFF
TGTGCCAGCAGCTTAAGCGCGGGGGGCTTCGATGAGCAGTTCTTC
>TRBV19|many|NA|TRBJ2-7|15
CASSIGPAGSYEQYF
TGTGCCAGTAGTATAGGACCCGCGGGGTCCTACGAGCAGTACTTC
>TRBV3-1/TRBV3-2|NA|TRBD2|TRBJ2-5|18
CASSQGKTSGGTRETQYF
TGTGCCAGCAGCCAAGGAAAAACTAGCGGGGGCACCAGGGAGACCCAGTACTTC
>TRBV5-1|NA|NA|TRBJ2-2|16
CASSISGHPNTGELFF
TGCGCCAGCAGCATATCGGGACATCCGAACACCGGGGAGCTGTTTTTT
>TRBV27|NA|TRBD2|TRBJ2-3|16
CASSLYPASGSHTQYF
TGTGCCAGCAGTTTATATCCCGCTAGCGGGAGCCATACGCAGTATTTT
>TRBV19|few|TRBD2|TRBJ2-7|15
CASRKTSGEPYEQYF
TGTGCCAGTAGGAAGACTAGCGGAGAACCCTACGAGCAGTACTTC
>TRBV5-1|NA|TRBD2|TRBJ2-1|15
CASRPDSGSTNEQFF
TGCGCCAGCAGACCCGATAGCGGGAGTACCAATGAGCAGTTCTTC
>TRBV19|NA|TRBD1|TRBJ1-1|17
CASTDPRQGALNTEAFF
TGTGCCAGTACCGATCCGAGACAGGGGGCCCTGAACACTGAAGCTTTCTTT
>TRBV5-4|NA|NA|TRBJ1-2|14
CASSLDSTNYGYTF
TGTGCCAGCAGCTTGGACAGCACTAACTATGGCTACACCTTC
>TRBV2|NA|TRBD1|TRBJ1-4|15
CASMGTGTGLEKLFF
TGTGCCAGCATGGGGACCGGGACAGGGCTTGAAAAACTGTTTTTT
>TRBV6-5|NA|NA|TRBJ2-3|15
CASSQHREPTDTQYF
TGTGCCAGCAGTCAACACCGGGAACCCACAGATACGCAGTATTTT
>TRBV27|NA|TRBD2|TRBJ2-2|14
CASQRERTTGELFF
TGTGCCAGCCAGCGGGAGAGGACCACCGGGGAGCTGTTTTTT
>TRBV10-3|NA|TRBD1|TRBJ1-2|14
CAISGQGEDYGYTF
TGTGCCATCAGTGGACAGGGTGAGGACTATGGCTACACCTTC
>TRBV5-5|NA|NA|TRBJ2-7|14
CASSLDPGAYEQYF
TGTGCCAGCAGCTTGGATCCAGGGGCCTACGAGCAGTACTTC
>TRBV6-2/TRBV6-3|NA|TRBD1|TRBJ1-5|15
CASGLGQGAFQPQHF
TGTGCCAGCGGCCTAGGACAGGGGGCTTTTCAGCCCCAGCATTTT
>TRBV5-4|NA|NA|TRBJ1-1|13
CASRTDSLGSAFF
TGTGCCAGCAGGACGGACAGCTTAGGGTCAGCTTTCTTT
>TRBV4-2|NA|TRBD2|TRBJ2-1|16
CASSQGASGTYNEQFF
TGTGCCAGCAGCCAAGGCGCTAGCGGGACCTACAATGAGCAGTTCTTC
>TRBV11-2|NA|TRBD2|TRBJ2-7|14
CASSFSSGSYEQYF
TGTGCCAGCAGCTTTTCTAGCGGCTCCTACGAGCAGTACTTC
>TRBV7-8|NA|TRBD2|TRBJ2-2|18
CASSYPAGGSANTGELFF
TGTGCCAGCAGCTACCCAGCGGGGGGGTCCGCGAACACCGGGGAGCTGTTTTTT
>TRBV20-1|NA|TRBD2|TRBJ2-7|12
CSASAGRDEQYF
TGCAGTGCTAGTGCAGGGAGGGACGAGCAGTACTTC
>TRBV5-1|NA|TRBD2|TRBJ2-5|17
CASSLGTSGTSQETQYF
TGCGCCAGCAGCTTGGGGACTAGCGGGACGTCCCAAGAGACCCAGTACTTC
>TRBV7-9|NA|TRBD2|TRBJ2-3|17
CASSWWASGKSTDTQYF
TGTGCCAGCAGCTGGTGGGCTAGCGGAAAAAGCACAGATACGCAGTATTTT
>TRBV4-1|NA|NA|TRBJ1-2|14
CASSQNKERDGYTF
TGCGCCAGCAGCCAAAATAAGGAGAGGGATGGCTACACCTTC
>TRBV4-1|NA|TRBD2|TRBJ2-4|14
CASSQDGGEYIQYF
TGCGCCAGCAGCCAAGACGGGGGGGAGTACATTCAGTACTTC
>TRBV27|NA|TRBD1|TRBJ1-2|14
CASSLGQNNYGYTF
TGTGCCAGCAGTCTGGGACAGAATAACTATGGCTACACCTTC
>TRBV19|NA|NA|TRBJ1-3|14
CASSWRVSGNTIYF
TGTGCCAGTAGTTGGCGGGTCTCTGGAAACACCATATATTTT
>TRBV6-5|NA|TRBD2|TRBJ2-5|14
CASNLAGDQETQYF
TGTGCCAGCAATTTAGCGGGGGACCAAGAGACCCAGTACTTC
>TRBV3-1/TRBV3-2|NA|TRBD2|TRBJ2-1|20
CASSQTTPGLAGWTYNEQFF
TGTGCCAGCAGCCAGACCACTCCGGGACTAGCGGGTTGGACTTACAATGAGCAGTTCTTC
>TRBV5-4|NA|NA|TRBJ1-2|12
CASSPTGYGYTF
TGTGCCAGCAGCCCGACAGGTTATGGCTACACCTTC
>TRBV7-9|NA|NA|TRBJ2-7|11
CASSSRYEQYF
TGTGCCAGCAGCTCTCGCTACGAGCAGTACTTC
>TRBV27|NA|TRBD2|TRBJ2-5|16
CASSRTSAFLQETQYF
TGTGCCAGCAGCAGGACTAGCGCCTTCCTGCAAGAGACCCAGTACTTC
>TRBV10-2|few|NA|TRBJ1-1|14
CASSVTPSKTEAFF
TGCGCCAGCAGTGTGACACCCTCGAAGACTGAAGCTTTCTTT
>TRBV10-2|few|NA|TRBJ1-5|12
CASQGGDQPQHF
TGCGCCAGTCAGGGAGGGGATCAGCCCCAGCATTTT
>TRBV11-2|once|TRBD2|TRBJ2-1|16
CASSLSGGAPYNEQFF
TGTGCCAGCAGCCTTAGCGGGGGGGCACCCTACAATGAGCAGTTCTTC
>TRBV6-5|NA|TRBD1|TRBJ2-2|14
CASKWDRGTGELFF
TGTGCCAGCAAATGGGACAGGGGTACCGGGGAGCTGTTTTTT
>TRBV18|NA|NA|TRBJ2-2|16
CASSPPEGRSTGELFF
TGTGCCAGCTCACCACCGGAGGGCCGGAGCACCGGGGAGCTGTTTTTT
>TRBV28|NA|NA|TRBJ2-3|13
CASSRQLTDTQYF
TGTGCCAGCAGCCGACAGCTCACAGATACGCAGTATTTT
>TRBV3-1/TRBV3-2|NA|NA|TRBJ1-2|14
CASSQGPRAYGYTF
TGTGCCAGCAGCCAAGGGCCCAGGGCCTATGGCTACACCTTC
>TRBV7-2|NA|NA|TRBJ1-1|14
CASTLGDLNTEAFF
TGTGCCAGCACCCTAGGAGACCTGAACACTGAAGCTTTCTTT